These 6 T cell receptor beta chains were all obtained from the same sample, sequenced in a study of Ad26.COV2.S vaccination and SARS-CoV-2 variants. Here immunoSEQ multiplex PCR was the method, and the copy in TCRdb shows in-frame clones only, minus some. This repertoire shows about 350,000 clones, roughly nine tenths found once; its top ten account for 3% to 5%. The sample consisted of peripheral blood, taken after recovery from COVID-19. Receptor source: a human donor who had recovered from COVID-19.

This chain joins TRBV12-5 and TRBJ2-2, with D uncertain. The CDR3 length is 15 residues. V dropped 1 base and J dropped 2 bases, with 8 bases sitting between them. The germline CDR1 and CDR2 sequences are LGHNT and FRNRAP. Here the CDR3 reads CASGLGLTNTGELFF. In DNA, the CDR3 is TGTGCTAGTGGTTTGGGACTTACTAACACCGGGGAGCTGTTTTTT.

The chain uses TRBV25-1 and TRBJ2-2; 10 nucleotides align to TRBD2. The V and J ends lost 5 bases and 0 bases, in that order; junction bases with no gene match: 3. CDR3 size: 16 residues. CDR1 is MGHDK, CDR2 SYGVNS, per germline. DNA of the CDR3: TGTGCCAGCAGTTCTCTAGCGGGGGCGAACACCGGGGAGCTGTTTTTT. It translates to CASSSLAGANTGELFF.

This chain joins TRBV7-2 and TRBJ1-2, with TRBD1 identical over 7 bases. CDR1 SGHTA and CDR2 FQGNSA come from the germline V gene. The ends lost 5 bases at V and 1 base at J; junction bases unmatched: 4. This CDR3 contains 14 residues. CDR3: CASSVTGVNYGYTF. DNA for the CDR3: TGTGCCAGCAGCGTTACAGGGGTTAACTATGGCTACACCTTC.

The V gene is TRBV7-8, the J gene TRBJ1-6, with a weak D call TRBD1 (5 bases). The V end was cut by 5 bases, the J end by 7 bases, with 12 bases between. Germline CDR1 SGHVS, CDR2 FQNEAQ. The CDR3 runs to 14 residues. The CDR3 bases are TGTGCCAGCAGCCCAGGGTGGCCCAATTCACCCCTCCACTTT. Protein: CASSPGWPNSPLHF.

The rearrangement joins TRBV6-6 to TRBJ1-1; the D is unclear. CDR3 length: 12 amino acids. Trimming stripped 7 bases from V and 5 bases from J, with 11 bases between. Germline values: CDR1 MNHNY, CDR2 SVGAGI (reference sequence). The CDR3 reads CASIKLGTEAFF. As DNA, the CDR3 is TGTGCCAGCATCAAATTAGGGACTGAAGCTTTCTTT.

This clone came up once. The chain has TRBV5-5 and TRBJ2-7, with D uncertain. From germline, CDR1 is SGHKS and CDR2 YYEKEE (reference sequence). Trimming pared 2 bases from V and 3 bases from J, leaving 9 bases between. This CDR3 comprises 13 residues. The CDR3 sequence: CASSFQANYEQYF. CDR3 bases: TGTGCCAGCAGCTTTCAGGCCAACTACGAGCAGTACTTC.